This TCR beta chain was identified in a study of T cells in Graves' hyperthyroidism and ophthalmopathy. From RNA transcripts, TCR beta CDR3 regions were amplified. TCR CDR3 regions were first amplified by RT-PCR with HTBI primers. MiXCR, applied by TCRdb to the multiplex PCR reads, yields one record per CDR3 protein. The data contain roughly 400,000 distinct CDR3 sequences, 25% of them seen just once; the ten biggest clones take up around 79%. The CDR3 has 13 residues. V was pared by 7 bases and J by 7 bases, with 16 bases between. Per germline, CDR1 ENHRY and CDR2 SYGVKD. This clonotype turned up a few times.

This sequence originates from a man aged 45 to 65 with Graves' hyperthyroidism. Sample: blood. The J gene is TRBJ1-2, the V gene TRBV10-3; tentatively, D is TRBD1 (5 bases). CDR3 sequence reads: CAIIPEMGLGYTF. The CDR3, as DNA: TGTGCCATCATCCCGGAAATGGGGCTTGGCTACACCTTC.